This T cell receptor beta chain was sequenced in a study of T cell responses to AZD1222 COVID-19 vaccine. CDR3 length equals 16 residues. The V end was cut by 4 bases, the J end by 0 bases, with 12 bases between. Germline CDR1 reads LGHNA; CDR2 reads YSLEER. Points from the study as a whole: Females made up more of the donors, who were largely white British, and clonal diversity may have come out too low. Only six individuals given AZD1222 were seropositive at baseline.

In regard to this clone: Antigen: not known.

TCRdb's table, derived via immunoSEQ multiplex PCR, lists solely in-frame clones and lacks some. Of under 200,000 clones listed, roughly 90% were seen once; the top ten hold around 4.4%. Second doses that came at about 4 or about 12 weeks were put together. This chain uses TRBV4-3 with TRBJ1-4; D remains ambiguous. Sequenced here: peripheral blood, sampled 28 days after the second AZD1222 dose. The receptor was derived from an adult who received the AZD1222 COVID-19 vaccine. CDR3 loop: CASSRTAEPTNEKLFF. CDR3 in DNA: TGCGCCAGCAGCCGCACTGCAGAGCCAACTAATGAAAAACTGTTTTTT.